This is a list of T cell receptor beta chains from one sample in a study of shared clonotypes between healthy human individuals. Produced via immunoSEQ multiplex PCR; TCRdb's table is partial and in-frame only. The repertoire holds some 450,000 clones, over 60% seen once, with around 13% in the top ten. Sequencing was performed on PBMCs. The receptors were gathered from a woman aged 40 to 50 in good health. Some clones in this sample may be carry-over from other donors' samples. CDR3s include the opening cysteine and the closing phenylalanine or tryptophan. A D gene is named only where the DNA matches it firmly. Size tells how often a clone was seen (once, few, many) or the class of an expanded clone, and some rows leave it out.

V	D	J	size	length	DNA	CDR3
TRBV7-9	NA	TRBJ1-3	many	16	TGTGCCAGCAGCTCAGGGGCAGGGACCTCTGGAAACACCATATATTTT	CASSSGAGTSGNTIYF
TRBV9	TRBD1	TRBJ1-2	once	15	TGTGCCAGCAGCCAGGGACAGGGGGCTGGCTATGGCTACACCTTC	CASSQGQGAGYGYTF
TRBV27	NA	TRBJ2-7	NA	14	TGTGCGACGGCCGGGGCTGCCAGCTCCTACGAGCAGTACTTC	CATAGAASSYEQYF
TRBV10-3	TRBD1	TRBJ2-7	NA	14	TGTGCCGTCAGTGAGGAATGGGACAGTTACGAGCAGTACTTC	CAVSEEWDSYEQYF
TRBV9	TRBD2	TRBJ2-7	NA	15	TGTGCCAGCAGCGTAGACGGCGGGGGAAACTACGAGCAGTACTTC	CASSVDGGGNYEQYF
TRBV7-9	TRBD1	TRBJ2-2	NA	15	TGTGCCAGCAGCCTCTGGGACAGGGAGGCCGGGGAGCTGTTTTTT	CASSLWDREAGELFF
TRBV25-1	NA	TRBJ2-2	NA	13	TGTGCCAGCTCCCGGTTTCTGGCCGGGGAGCTGTTTTTT	CASSRFLAGELFF
TRBV27	TRBD1	TRBJ2-2	NA	14	TGTGCCAGCAGTTCCGACAGGGCCACCGGGGAGCTGTTTTTT	CASSSDRATGELFF
TRBV29-1	NA	TRBJ2-5	NA	13	TGCAGCGGAAGGGGGGTTCCCCAAGAGACCCAGTACTTC	CSGRGVPQETQYF
TRBV6-1	NA	TRBJ1-3	NA	15	TGTGCCAGCATTACGTTTCGTGAGCTCGGAAACACCATATATTTT	CASITFRELGNTIYF
TRBV6-5	NA	TRBJ1-2	NA	14	TGTGCCAGCAGTTACGGGGGGGAAGGCTATGGCTACACCTTC	CASSYGGEGYGYTF
TRBV30	NA	TRBJ1-5	few	13	TGTGCCTGGAGTGTAGGGCCTGATCAGCCCCAGCATTTT	CAWSVGPDQPQHF
TRBV5-1	TRBD1	TRBJ2-7	NA	14	TGCGCCAGCAGAAATCCGGGACAGGGCTACGAGCAGTACTTC	CASRNPGQGYEQYF
TRBV5-6	TRBD2	TRBJ2-7	NA	14	TGTGCCAGCAGCCATAGCGGGAGAGTCTACGAGCAGTACTTC	CASSHSGRVYEQYF
TRBV7-3	TRBD2	TRBJ2-7	once	15	TGTGCCAGCAGCTTAATCGGGGGGAAACTTAGCGAGCAGTACTTC	CASSLIGGKLSEQYF
TRBV10-2	TRBD2	TRBJ2-2	few	22	TGCGCCAGCAGTGACGAGTTCCTTCTAGAGGTTCTAGCGGGAGGGGTCGCCGGGGAGCTGTTTTTT	CASSDEFLLEVLAGGVAGELFF
TRBV5-1	NA	TRBJ2-1	NA	12	TGCGCCAGCAGCTTGCAAGCCAATGAGCAGTTCTTC	CASSLQANEQFF
TRBV30	NA	TRBJ2-1	NA	13	TGTGCGTTTGCCGTCAGCTCCTACAATGAGCAGCTCTTC	CAFAVSSYNEQLF
TRBV10-3	TRBD1	TRBJ2-1	once	17	TGTGCCATCAGTGGGAACCGGGACAGGAGCTCCTACAATGAGCAGTTCTTC	CAISGNRDRSSYNEQFF
TRBV29-1	NA	TRBJ1-1	NA	13	TGCAGCGTTCAGGGCTTTTCGAACACTGAAGCTTTCTTT	CSVQGFSNTEAFF
TRBV15	NA	TRBJ2-7	few	14	TGTGCCACCAGCAGAGAGGGGGTAAGCTACGAGCAGTACTTC	CATSREGVSYEQYF
TRBV6-4	NA	TRBJ2-1	NA	15	TGTGCCAGCAGTGAGGCGGACCGGGTGGGTGTTGAGCAGTTCTTC	CASSEADRVGVEQFF